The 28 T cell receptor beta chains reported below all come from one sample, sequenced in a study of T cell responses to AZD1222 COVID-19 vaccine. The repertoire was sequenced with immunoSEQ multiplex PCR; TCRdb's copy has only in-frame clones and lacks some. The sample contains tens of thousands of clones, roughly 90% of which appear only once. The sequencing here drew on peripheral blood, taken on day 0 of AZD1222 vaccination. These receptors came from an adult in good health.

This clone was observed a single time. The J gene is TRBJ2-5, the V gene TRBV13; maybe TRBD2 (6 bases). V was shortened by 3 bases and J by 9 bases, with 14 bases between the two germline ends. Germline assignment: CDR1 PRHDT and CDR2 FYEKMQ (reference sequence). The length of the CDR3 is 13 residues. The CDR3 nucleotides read TGTGCCAGCAGCTTCCCGGGAGCCTCGGCCCAGTACTTC. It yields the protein CASSFPGASAQYF. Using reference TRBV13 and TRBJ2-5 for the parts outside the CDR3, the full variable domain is AAGVIQSPRHLIKEKRETATLKCYPIPRHDTVYWYQQGPGQDPQFLISFYEKMQSDKGSIPDRFSAQQFSDYHSELNMSSLELGDSALYFCASSFPGASAQYFGPGTRLLVL.

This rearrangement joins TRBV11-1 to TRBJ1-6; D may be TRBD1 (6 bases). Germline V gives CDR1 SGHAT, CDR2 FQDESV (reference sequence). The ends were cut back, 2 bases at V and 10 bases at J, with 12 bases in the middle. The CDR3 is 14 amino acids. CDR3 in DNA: TGTGCCAGCAGCTTAACCAGGGGTGAGTCACCCCTCCACTTT. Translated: CASSLTRGESPLHF. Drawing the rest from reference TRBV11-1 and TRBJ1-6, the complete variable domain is EAEVAQSPRYKITEKSQAVAFWCDPISGHATLYWYRQILGQGPELLVQFQDESVVDDSQLPKDRFSAERLKGVDSTLKIQPAELGDSAMYLCASSLTRGESPLHFGNGTRLTVT.

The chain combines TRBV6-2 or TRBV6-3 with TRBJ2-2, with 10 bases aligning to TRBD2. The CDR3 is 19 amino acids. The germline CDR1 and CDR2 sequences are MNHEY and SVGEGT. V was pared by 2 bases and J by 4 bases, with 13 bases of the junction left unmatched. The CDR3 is CASSYGDKTSGEFTGELFF. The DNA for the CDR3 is TGTGCCAGCAGTTACGGAGATAAAACTAGCGGGGAATTCACCGGGGAGCTGTTTTTT.

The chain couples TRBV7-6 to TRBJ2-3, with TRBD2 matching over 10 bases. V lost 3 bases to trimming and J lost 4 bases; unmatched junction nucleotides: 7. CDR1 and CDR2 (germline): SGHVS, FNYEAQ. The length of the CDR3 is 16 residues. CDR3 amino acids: CASSLGTSVLADTQYF. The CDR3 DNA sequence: TGTGCCAGCAGCTTGGGGACTAGCGTTTTGGCAGATACGCAGTATTTT.

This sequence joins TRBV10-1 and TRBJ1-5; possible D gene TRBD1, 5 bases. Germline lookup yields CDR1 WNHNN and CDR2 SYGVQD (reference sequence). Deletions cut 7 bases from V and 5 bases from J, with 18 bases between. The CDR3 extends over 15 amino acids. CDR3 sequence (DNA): TGCGCCAGCATCTACGAGACACAGGTCTATCAGCCCCAGCATTTT. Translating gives CASIYETQVYQPQHF.

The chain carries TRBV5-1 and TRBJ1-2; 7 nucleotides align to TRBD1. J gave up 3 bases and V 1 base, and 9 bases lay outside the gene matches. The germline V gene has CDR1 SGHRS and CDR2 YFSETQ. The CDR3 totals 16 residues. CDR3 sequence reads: CASSLKERGGDYGYTF. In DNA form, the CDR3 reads TGCGCCAGCAGCTTGAAGGAGAGAGGGGGCGACTATGGCTACACCTTC.

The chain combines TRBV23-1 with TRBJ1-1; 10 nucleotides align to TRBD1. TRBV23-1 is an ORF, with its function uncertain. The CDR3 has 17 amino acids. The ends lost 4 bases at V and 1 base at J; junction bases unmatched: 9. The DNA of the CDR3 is TGCGCCAGCAGTCCTCCTCCGGGGGACAGGGGGAACACTGAAGCTTTCTTT. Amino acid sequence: CASSPPPGDRGNTEAFF.

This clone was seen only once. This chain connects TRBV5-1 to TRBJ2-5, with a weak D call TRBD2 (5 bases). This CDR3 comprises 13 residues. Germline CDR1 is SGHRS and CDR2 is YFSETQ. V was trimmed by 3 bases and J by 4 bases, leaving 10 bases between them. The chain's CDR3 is CASSSASRETQYF. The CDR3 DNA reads TGCGCCAGCAGCTCGGCTAGCAGAGAGACCCAGTACTTC.

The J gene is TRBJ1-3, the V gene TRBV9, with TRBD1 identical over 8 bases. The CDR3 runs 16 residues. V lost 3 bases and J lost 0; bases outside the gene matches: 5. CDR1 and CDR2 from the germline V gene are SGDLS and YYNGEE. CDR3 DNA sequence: TGTGCCAGCAGCGACGGACAGGGCGTCTCTGGAAACACCATATATTTT. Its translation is CASSDGQGVSGNTIYF.

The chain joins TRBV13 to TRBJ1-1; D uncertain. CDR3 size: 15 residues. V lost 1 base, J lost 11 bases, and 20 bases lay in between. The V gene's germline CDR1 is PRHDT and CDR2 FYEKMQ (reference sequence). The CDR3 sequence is CASSLVLYGRRSAFF. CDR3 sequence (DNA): TGTGCCAGCAGCTTAGTATTATATGGACGAAGGTCCGCTTTCTTT. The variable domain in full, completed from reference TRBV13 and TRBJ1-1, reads AAGVIQSPRHLIKEKRETATLKCYPIPRHDTVYWYQQGPGQDPQFLISFYEKMQSDKGSIPDRFSAQQFSDYHSELNMSSLELGDSALYFCASSLVLYGRRSAFFGQGTRLTVV.

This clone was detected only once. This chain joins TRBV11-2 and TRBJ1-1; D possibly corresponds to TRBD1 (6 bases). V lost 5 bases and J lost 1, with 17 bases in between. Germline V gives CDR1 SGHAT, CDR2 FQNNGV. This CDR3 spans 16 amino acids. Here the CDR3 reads CASSKPDSEENTEAFF. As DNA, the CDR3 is TGTGCCAGCAGCAAGCCGGACAGTGAAGAGAACACTGAAGCTTTCTTT.

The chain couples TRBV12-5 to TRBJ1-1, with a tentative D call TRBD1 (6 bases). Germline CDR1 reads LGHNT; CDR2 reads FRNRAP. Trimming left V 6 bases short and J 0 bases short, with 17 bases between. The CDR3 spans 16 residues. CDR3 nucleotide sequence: TGTGCTAGTGGATCTTCAGGGGAGGTGATGAACACTGAAGCTTTCTTT. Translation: CASGSSGEVMNTEAFF.

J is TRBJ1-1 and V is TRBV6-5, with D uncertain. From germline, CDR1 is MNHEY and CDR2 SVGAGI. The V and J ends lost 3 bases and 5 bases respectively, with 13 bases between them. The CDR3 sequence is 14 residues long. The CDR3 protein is CASSYHGGRTEAFF. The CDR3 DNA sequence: TGTGCCAGCAGTTATCATGGCGGGAGGACTGAAGCTTTCTTT.

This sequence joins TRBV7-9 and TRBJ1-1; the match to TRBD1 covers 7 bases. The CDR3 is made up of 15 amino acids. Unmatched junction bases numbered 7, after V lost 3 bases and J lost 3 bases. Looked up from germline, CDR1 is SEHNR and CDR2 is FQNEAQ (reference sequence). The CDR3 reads CASSFQTGKDTEAFF. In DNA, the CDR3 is TGTGCCAGCAGCTTCCAGACAGGGAAGGACACTGAAGCTTTCTTT.

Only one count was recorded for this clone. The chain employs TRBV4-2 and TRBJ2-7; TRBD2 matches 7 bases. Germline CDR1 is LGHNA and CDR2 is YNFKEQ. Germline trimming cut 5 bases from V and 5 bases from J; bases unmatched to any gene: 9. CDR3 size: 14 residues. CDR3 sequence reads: CASSASGAGDEQYF. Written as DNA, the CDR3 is TGTGCCAGCAGCGCTTCCGGGGCGGGAGACGAGCAGTACTTC.

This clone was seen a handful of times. CDR3 sequence: CASSTRQDGYTF. As DNA, the CDR3 is TGTGCCAGCTCAACAAGGCAAGATGGCTACACCTTC. V gene TRBV18 combines with J gene TRBJ1-2; unclear D gene. Looked up from germline, CDR1 is KGHSH and CDR2 is LQKENI. Trimming left V 5 bases short and J 6 bases short, with 10 bases between. The CDR3 sequence is 12 residues long.

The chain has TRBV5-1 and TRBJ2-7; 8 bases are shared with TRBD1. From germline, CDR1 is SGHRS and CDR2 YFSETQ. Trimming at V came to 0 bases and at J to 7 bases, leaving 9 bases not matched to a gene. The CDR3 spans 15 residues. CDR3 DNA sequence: TGCGCCAGCAGCTTGGATGGGGCAGGGGGCGGAGAGCAGTACTTC. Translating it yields CASSLDGAGGGEQYF.

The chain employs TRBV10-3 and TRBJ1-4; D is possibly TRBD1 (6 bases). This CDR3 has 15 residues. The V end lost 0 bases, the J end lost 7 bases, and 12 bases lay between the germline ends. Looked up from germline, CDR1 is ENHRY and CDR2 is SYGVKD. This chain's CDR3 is CAISESTGLGEKLFF. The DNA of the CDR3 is TGTGCCATCAGTGAGTCTACAGGGCTGGGTGAAAAACTGTTTTTT.

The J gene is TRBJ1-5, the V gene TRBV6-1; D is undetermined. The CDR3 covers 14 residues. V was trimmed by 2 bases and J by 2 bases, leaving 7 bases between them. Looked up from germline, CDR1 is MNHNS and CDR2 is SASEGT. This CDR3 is CASSERMGNQPQHF. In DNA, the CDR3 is TGTGCCAGCAGTGAAAGGATGGGCAATCAGCCCCAGCATTTT.

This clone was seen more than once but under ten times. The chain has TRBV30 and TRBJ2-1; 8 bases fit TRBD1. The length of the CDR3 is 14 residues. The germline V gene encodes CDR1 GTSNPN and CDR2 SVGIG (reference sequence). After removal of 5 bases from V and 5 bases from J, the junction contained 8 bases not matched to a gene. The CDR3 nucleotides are TGTGCCTGGGGAAGGGGACAGGTAAACAATGAGCAGTTCTTC. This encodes CAWGRGQVNNEQFF.

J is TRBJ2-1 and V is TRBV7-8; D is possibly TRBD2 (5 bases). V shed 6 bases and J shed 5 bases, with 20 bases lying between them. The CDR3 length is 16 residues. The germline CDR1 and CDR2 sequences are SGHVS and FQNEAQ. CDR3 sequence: CASSSSRPGRNNEQFF. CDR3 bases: TGTGCCAGCAGTTCTTCTAGACCGGGGAGAAACAATGAGCAGTTCTTC.

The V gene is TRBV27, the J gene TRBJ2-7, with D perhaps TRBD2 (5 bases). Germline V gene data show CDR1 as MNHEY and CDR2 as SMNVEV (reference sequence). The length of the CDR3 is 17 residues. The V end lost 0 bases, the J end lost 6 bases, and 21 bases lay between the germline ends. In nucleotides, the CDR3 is TGTGCCAGCAGTTTATCGTCTTCATACGGGGTAGGTGCCGAGCAGTACTTC. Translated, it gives CASSLSSSYGVGAEQYF.

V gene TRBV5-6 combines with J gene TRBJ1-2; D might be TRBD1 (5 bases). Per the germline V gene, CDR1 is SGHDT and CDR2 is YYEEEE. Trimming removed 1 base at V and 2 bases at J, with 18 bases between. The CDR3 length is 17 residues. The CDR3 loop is CASSLLLRGAGNYGYTF. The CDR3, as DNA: TGTGCCAGCAGCTTGTTACTAAGAGGGGCCGGAAACTATGGCTACACCTTC.

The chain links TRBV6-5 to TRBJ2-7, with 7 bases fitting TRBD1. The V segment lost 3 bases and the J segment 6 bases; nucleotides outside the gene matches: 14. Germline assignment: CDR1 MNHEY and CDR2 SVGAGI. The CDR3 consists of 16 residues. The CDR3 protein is CASSYSTGEKALEQYF. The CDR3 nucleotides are TGTGCCAGCAGTTATTCTACAGGGGAAAAAGCTCTCGAGCAGTACTTC.

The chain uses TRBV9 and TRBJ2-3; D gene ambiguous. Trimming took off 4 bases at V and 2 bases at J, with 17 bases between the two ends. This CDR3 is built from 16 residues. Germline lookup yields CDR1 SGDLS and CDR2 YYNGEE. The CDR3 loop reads CASSPLSRPLTDTQYF. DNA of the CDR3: TGTGCCAGCAGCCCCCTCAGCCGTCCCCTCACAGATACGCAGTATTTT.

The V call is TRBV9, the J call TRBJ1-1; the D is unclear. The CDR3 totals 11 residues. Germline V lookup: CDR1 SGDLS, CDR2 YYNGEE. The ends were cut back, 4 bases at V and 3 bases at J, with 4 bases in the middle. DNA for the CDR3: TGTGCCAGCAGCTCAGACACTGAAGCTTTCTTT. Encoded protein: CASSSDTEAFF.

CDR3 in amino acids: CASSLIAKNTEAFF. CDR3 bases: TGTGCCAGCAGCTTAATAGCCAAGAACACTGAAGCTTTCTTT. The J gene is TRBJ1-1, the V gene TRBV7-8; no firm D call. This CDR3 comprises 14 residues. Per the germline V gene, CDR1 is SGHVS and CDR2 is FQNEAQ. The germline V and J ends were trimmed by 2 bases and 1 base, with 8 bases remaining between them.

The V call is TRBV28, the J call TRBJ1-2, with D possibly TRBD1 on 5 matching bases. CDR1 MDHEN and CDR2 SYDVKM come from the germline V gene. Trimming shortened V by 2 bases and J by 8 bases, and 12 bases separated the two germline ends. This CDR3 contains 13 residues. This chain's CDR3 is CASSLIGTSGYTF. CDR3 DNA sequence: TGTGCCAGCAGTTTAATAGGGACCTCGGGCTACACCTTC.